This T cell receptor beta chain was identified during a study of blood T cell repertoires in COVID-19. Across the study: Sites in the United States, Italy and Spain provided acute and convalescent COVID-19 samples.

Participants were aged roughly 18 to 89 years, lived in 24 US areas, and enrolled virtually. Generated by immunoSEQ multiplex PCR, the TCRdb table keeps only in-frame clones and is missing some. The sample has under 350,000 clones, approximately 83% seen once; the top ten hold 4% to 5%. Sequencing was done on a sample of PBMCs or T cells enriched from blood (not recorded which). The clonotype was recovered from a woman aged 40 to 50 with acute COVID-19.

CDR3 amino acids: CASSPGTGRNTYEQYF. The DNA for the CDR3 is TGTGCCAGCAGCCCCGGGACAGGGAGAAATACCTACGAGCAGTACTTC. This sequence joins TRBV5-6 and TRBJ2-7; 9 bases line up with TRBD1. This CDR3 spans 16 amino acids. The V gene's germline CDR1 is SGHDT and CDR2 YYEEEE. With V trimmed by 4 bases and J by 2 bases, 10 bases remained unmatched.